The clone carrying this TCR beta chain was recorded a few times. Its antigen is not identified. Each TCR beta cDNA library carried unique molecular identifiers. TCRdb fed the PCR reads into MiXCR, producing one record per CDR3 protein. The table records approximately 770,000 distinct CDR3 sequences, about 45% of them present only once. This entry is derived from a study of post-analysis software for immune sequencing data. J lost 4 bases, V lost 6 bases, and 6 bases had no gene match. From germline, CDR1 is ENHRY and CDR2 SYGVKD. The CDR3 totals 14 residues. The study, taken as a whole, reports: With TRBV5-6, TRBV5-1 and TRBV20-1 included, 4 to 6 TRBV segments were more frequent in patients than in controls.

This receptor was taken from a girl aged 5-17 years with multiple sclerosis. The specimen sequenced was blood. This chain connects TRBV10-3 to TRBJ2-1, with 7 bases that match TRBD2. The CDR3 region is CAISPSGAYNEQFF. CDR3 DNA: TGTGCCATCAGCCCTAGCGGAGCTTACAATGAGCAGTTCTTC.